Listed below are T cell receptor beta chains from one sample, sequenced in a study of T cells in localized non-small cell lung cancer. Assay used: immunoSEQ multiplex PCR; TCRdb lists only in-frame clones, some missing. The repertoire holds about 72,000 clones, with 80% to 90% as singletons. The sample in question was peripheral blood, obtained before any cancer treatment. These receptors were taken from a female donor older than 55 with stage I lung adenocarcinoma. Each CDR3 is given with its conserved first and last residue. The D gene is left open where the match is weak. Only part of the rows carry a size: once, few, many, or a class if the clone is expanded.

j_call d_call v_call clone_size cdr3_nt cdr3_aa
TRBJ1-5 TRBD1 TRBV5-6 NA TGTGCCAGCAGCTTTACAGGGGGCAGTAGCAATCAGCCCCAGCATTTT CASSFTGGSSNQPQHF
TRBJ2-1 TRBD1 TRBV2 once TGTGCCAGCAGTGGAGGACAGGGGTCCAATGAGCAGTTCTTC CASSGGQGSNEQFF
TRBJ1-5 NA TRBV11-2 few TGTGCCAGCAGCTTAGACAGAAATCAGCCCCAGCATTTT CASSLDRNQPQHF
TRBJ1-5 TRBD1 TRBV2 NA TGTGCCAGCAGTGGGGACAGTCTTCAGCCCCAGCATTTT CASSGDSLQPQHF
TRBJ2-3 NA TRBV25-1 NA TGTGCCAGCAGTGAACCCCCTTCGGCGTACAGGGTCAAAGATACGCAGTATTTT CASSEPPSAYRVKDTQYF
TRBJ1-5 TRBD1 TRBV30 NA TGTGCCTGGACAGGGGGGCTCGGGAGCAATCAGCCCCAGCATTTT CAWTGGLGSNQPQHF
TRBJ1-5 NA TRBV5-6 NA TGTGCCAGCAGCCCGAGAACCACAGGGTATACTCAGCCCCAGCATTTT CASSPRTTGYTQPQHF
TRBJ1-5 NA TRBV7-9 NA TGTGCCAGCAGCTTACTGGGTCCCGGTAATCAGCCCCAGCATTTT CASSLLGPGNQPQHF
TRBJ1-2 NA TRBV5-1 few TGCGCCAGCAGCTTGGCCGCGGCCCCGCTCTATGGCTACACCTTC CASSLAAAPLYGYTF
TRBJ1-2 NA TRBV7-3 few TGTGCCAGCAGCCCGGACGGCGGCTATGGCTACACCTTC CASSPDGGYGYTF
TRBJ1-5 NA TRBV5-6 NA TGTGCCAGCAGCCTATGGACAGCGCGTAGCAATCAGCCCCAGCATTTT CASSLWTARSNQPQHF
TRBJ1-2 TRBD1 TRBV25-1 NA TGTGCCAGCAGTGACATAGGGACAGGGGTAGGCTACACCTTC CASSDIGTGVGYTF
TRBJ1-5 NA TRBV5-3 NA TGTGCCAGAAGCGGGAGACAGACCAATCAGCCCCAGCATTTT CARSGRQTNQPQHF
TRBJ1-5 TRBD1 TRBV6-5 NA TGTGCCAGCAACCCCGGGACAGGCCTCAATCAGCCCCAGCATTTT CASNPGTGLNQPQHF
TRBJ2-2 TRBD2 TRBV2 NA TGTGCCAGCAGTGTGTCGCGGGGGGGTACCGGGGAGCTGTTTTTT CASSVSRGGTGELFF
TRBJ1-3 NA TRBV19 NA TGTGCCAGTAGTTTCTCTGGAAACACCATATATTTT CASSFSGNTIYF
TRBJ1-2 TRBD1 TRBV18 NA TGTGCCAGCTCACCCTCAGGGGGCCCCTACTATGGCTACACCTTC CASSPSGGPYYGYTF
TRBJ1-3 NA TRBV30 NA TGTGCCTGGAGTGTCGGCAGGTCTGGAAACACCATATATTTT CAWSVGRSGNTIYF
TRBJ1-1 NA TRBV9 NA TGTGCCAGCAGCGTAGACCCTTCACAGAACACTGAAGCTTTCTTT CASSVDPSQNTEAFF
TRBJ1-1 NA TRBV10-1 NA TGCGCCAGCACCGACAGATCCGAAGCTTTCTTT CASTDRSEAFF
TRBJ2-5 NA TRBV2 NA TGTGCCAGCAGTGTTAGGGGGGGAGAGACCCAGTACTTC CASSVRGGETQYF
TRBJ1-2 NA TRBV19 NA TGTGCCAGTAGTACCGGGACGGCGAAGGTCCCTAACTATGGCTACACCTTC CASSTGTAKVPNYGYTF
TRBJ1-3 TRBD1 TRBV7-9 NA TGTGCCAGCAGCTCCGGACAGGCATTAAACACCATATATTTT CASSSGQALNTIYF
TRBJ2-1 TRBD2 TRBV5-1 NA TGCGCCAGCAGCGGGGGACTAGCGGGGAAAGGGCAGTTCTTC CASSGGLAGKGQFF
TRBJ2-2 TRBD2 TRBV27 few TGTGCCAGCAGTGTAAGGCCTAGCGGGAGGGCCGGATGGACCGGGGAGCTGTTTTTT CASSVRPSGRAGWTGELFF
TRBJ1-3 NA TRBV30 NA TGTGCCTGGAGTAGGGGGGCGACTTCTGGAAACACCATATATTTT CAWSRGATSGNTIYF
TRBJ2-2 NA TRBV9 NA TGTGCCAGCAGCGTAGATGGGGGGCTGAGCACCGGGGAGCTGTTTTTT CASSVDGGLSTGELFF
TRBJ2-5 NA TRBV10-1 NA TGCGCCAGCAGTTTACCGGGACGGTTGAGAGAGACCCAGTACTTC CASSLPGRLRETQYF
TRBJ1-3 NA TRBV9 NA TGTGCCAGCAGCATTAATGGGGGTGCTGGAAACACCATATATTTT CASSINGGAGNTIYF
TRBJ2-7 TRBD1 TRBV5-6 NA TGTGCCAGCAGCTTGGCGGGACAGGGCTACGAGCAGTACTTC CASSLAGQGYEQYF
TRBJ2-3 NA TRBV12-5 NA TGTGCTAGTGGTTTGGGACGGTGGGGGGCCACAGATACGCAGTATTTT CASGLGRWGATDTQYF
TRBJ1-1 NA TRBV2 NA TGTGCCAGCAGTGAATTTGGCAAAAGGAGCGGCACTGAAGCTTTCTTT CASSEFGKRSGTEAFF
TRBJ1-6 TRBD1 TRBV5-6 NA TGTGCCAGCAGCATTTACGACAGGGATAATTCACCCCTCCACTTT CASSIYDRDNSPLHF
TRBJ1-2 NA TRBV2 NA TGTGCCAGCAGTCTGACAGGTACCGCTACTAACTATGGCTACACCTTC CASSLTGTATNYGYTF
TRBJ2-3 NA TRBV5-1 NA TGCGCCAGCAGCTTGGTAGGGGGGGCCAAAGATACGCAGTATTTT CASSLVGGAKDTQYF
TRBJ1-5 NA TRBV11-2 NA TGTGCCAGCAGCTTAACAGGGCTGAGCAATCAGCCCCAGCATTTT CASSLTGLSNQPQHF
TRBJ1-5 TRBD1 TRBV19 NA TGTGCCAGTAGTTTACGACCCAAATCGACAGGGCACTATAGCAATCAGCCCCAGCATTTT CASSLRPKSTGHYSNQPQHF
TRBJ2-1 NA TRBV19 NA TGTGCCAGCACAAGTGGGAGATTGAGGGAGCAGTTCTTC CASTSGRLREQFF